The T cell receptor (beta chain) described here comes from a study of blood T cell repertoires in COVID-19 (dated by TCRdb to the early 2020s). Study-level background: Collaborator samples came from the United States, Italy and Spain and covered acute and convalescent phases of COVID-19. The repertoires were released in a freely available public database intended as a resource for research on the immune response to SARS-CoV-2. A de-identified subject ID, COVID-19 status, age in years and sex were almost always included in the sample metadata. Where available, HLA class I and class II types were obtained from metadata supplied by the sample provider rather than from assay-based typing. Deeply sampled blood TCRbeta repertoires from subjects exposed to, actively infected with, or recovered from COVID-19 were included in the dataset. The material from the prospective study consisted of cDNA or gDNA derived from T cells, B-cell-depleted T cells, or PBMCs. The samples were drawn from two sources: the first 160 participants of the ongoing ImmuneRACE study, and 950 to 1,500 subjects contributed by 6 global collaborators.

Note on this clone: Its antigen specificity is not known. No qualities accompany the bases; no much larger clone lies one base away.

From its cysteine to its phenylalanine, the CDR3 spans 13 amino acids. Only the CDR3 part of the read is kept: 39 bases, read in frame from the first base. V and J are truncated by 6 bases and 4 bases respectively, leaving an intervening sequence of 12 bases. At one collaborating source in Seattle, patients were enrolled during active infection and were followed longitudinally through the course of disease. The collaborating institutions used their own protocols to collect whole blood in K2EDTA tubes. For TCRbeta analysis, collaborator samples were shipped as frozen whole blood, as isolated PBMCs, or as DNA extracted from either sample type. Overall study outcomes, separate from this receptor: The quantity of clinical and demographic metadata differed by source and by participant and was supplied without curation.

TCRbeta CDR3 regions were amplified from genomic DNA by means of the immunoSEQ Assay, a bias-controlled multiplex PCR. Per the source publication's procedure: The number of nucleated cells in each sample was estimated from the amplification of reference gene primers within the assay. Sequence reads were collapsed and filtered to measure the absolute abundance of every unique TCRbeta CDR3 rearrangement. Productive Simpson clonality was computed per sample as the square root of Simpson's diversity index over productive rearrangements. TCRdb provides this immuneACCESS table in a form limited to in-frame rearrangements. Some clones are lacking; in checked studies, under half of them reflect an unresolved V gene, and why the rest are absent is not known. V, J and clone size are those of that table, while D and trimming were read from the DNA. The sample table records fewer than 300,000 clones; around 84% of these occur just once. The ten largest clones capture 9.5% to 13% of the sample.

The sample was peripheral blood. This TCR derives from a man in his fifties or sixties with COVID-19, enrolled during active disease. The chain couples TRBV12-3 or TRBV12-4 to TRBJ1-1; no D gene call is confident. The DNA reads TGTGCCAGCAGACAAGGGAGGGTCACTGAAGCTTTCTTT. Its protein is CASRQGRVTEAFF.